This TCR beta chain was recovered during a study of cytomegalovirus exposure and HLA in healthy donors. This clone was counted a few times. Its antigen remains unknown. Findings and caveats of the study: Reportedly, cytomegalovirus status was diagnosed with high sensitivity and specificity. Cytomegalovirus association was assigned to around 150 TCR beta chains.

PCR was performed using 60 Vbeta and 13 Jbeta primers. Produced via immunoSEQ multiplex PCR; TCRdb's table is partial and in-frame only. The sample consists of about 140,000 clones, 80% of them appearing once. CDR1 SGHNT and CDR2 YENEEA come from the germline V gene. The CDR3 consists of 13 residues. Trimming at V came to 4 bases and at J to 6 bases, leaving 3 bases not matched to a gene. V and J are TRBV11-3 and TRBJ1-5; 7 bases map to TRBD1. The sequenced sample was PBMCs. The TCR comes from a man between 45 and 60 years old in good health and CMV-seronegative. For the CDR3, the DNA is TGTGCCAGCAGCTACAGGGGAGGTCAGCCCCAGCATTTT. It is translated as CASSYRGGQPQHF.